This T cell receptor (beta chain) comes out of a study of shared clonotypes between healthy human individuals. The germline CDR1 and CDR2 sequences are SGHDT and YYEEEE. The CDR3 length is 13 residues. The V gene lost 0 bases and the J gene lost 11 bases, with 14 bases spanning the gap. Sequenced by immunoSEQ multiplex PCR; TCRdb stores in-frame clones only, minus some. The sample yields 490,000 or so clones, around 80% seen once. Overall study results and limits: Only blood was sampled; tissue repertoires likely differ.

On this clone: The antigen remains undetermined.

The sequence came from a woman between 35 and 50 years old in good health. Some clones in this sample may be carry-over from other donors' samples. V usage is TRBV5-6 and J usage is TRBJ1-1, with a tentative D call TRBD1 (6 bases). Sequencing was done on a sample of PBMCs. CDR3 residues: CASSLAMGARAFF. In nucleotides, the CDR3 is TGTGCCAGCAGCTTGGCCATGGGGGCAAGGGCTTTCTTT. Complete variable domain (other parts from reference TRBV5-6 and TRBJ1-1): DAGVTQSPTHLIKTRGQQVTLRCSPKSGHDTVSWYQQALGQGPQFIFQYYEEEERQRGNFPDRFSGHQFPNYSSELNVNALLLGDSALYLCASSLAMGARAFFGQGTRLTVV.